This TCR beta chain appears in the sequencing data of a study of shared clonotypes between healthy human individuals. Positive CCR7 selection of CD45RO-negative cells yielded the naive CD8 cells, and terminally differentiated effector memory CD45RA+ cells were excluded. The protocol was immunoSEQ multiplex PCR, while the TCRdb copy is restricted to in-frame clones and leaves out a portion. The profile shows 750,000 to 1,000,000 clones, almost 95% of them singletons. This CDR3 has 16 residues. Trimming at V came to 6 bases and at J to 4 bases, leaving 9 bases not matched to a gene. The V gene's germline CDR1 is SNHLY and CDR2 FYNNEI.

The origin of this receptor is a man under 40 in good health. Input material: naive CD8+ T cells sorted from blood. The chain is built from TRBV2 and TRBJ2-1, with 10 bases matching TRBD1. CDR3 DNA: TGTGCCAGCAGAGGAAGGGGGACAGGGGCGTACAATGAGCAGTTCTTC. Translated: CASRGRGTGAYNEQFF.